The 8 T cell receptor beta chains below were found in one sample sequenced in a study of control samples from healthy donors and cancer patients. The method was immunoSEQ multiplex PCR; TCRdb's version includes in-frame clones alone and lacks a portion of them. The repertoire includes over 150,000 clones, around 94% of them detected once, and around 15% sits in the top ten. Sequencing was performed on PBMCs. Every receptor here comes from a man in his 60s with colorectal cancer.

The CDR3 DNA sequence: TGTGCCAGTAGTGTAACCGGACAGGGGTTCTCCACTGAAGCTTTCTTT. As protein: CASSVTGQGFSTEAFF. The V gene is TRBV19, the J gene TRBJ1-1; 9 bases are a match to TRBD1. V shed 5 bases and J 4 bases; nucleotides not matched to a gene: 11. The CDR3 length is 16 residues. CDR1 LNHDA and CDR2 SQIVND come from the germline V gene (reference sequence).

The rearrangement links TRBV7-2 to TRBJ1-2, with 7 nucleotides matching TRBD1. The CDR3 covers 14 residues. Germline V gene lookup returns CDR1 SGHTA and CDR2 FQGNSA. The trim removed 5 bases at V and 8 bases at J, leaving 11 bases unmatched. The CDR3 loop reads CASSPTGTVSGYTF. The CDR3 nucleotides are TGTGCCAGCAGCCCAACCGGGACAGTAAGCGGCTACACCTTC.

The V and J genes are TRBV6-4 and TRBJ2-7; 8 bases line up with TRBD2. The CDR3 runs to 13 residues. V was clipped by 2 bases and J by 4 bases; unmatched bases: 1. Germline CDR1 MRHNA, CDR2 SNTAGT. In DNA form, the CDR3 reads TGTGCCAGCAGTGACCGCGGGGGGTACGAGCAGTACTTC. This codes for CASSDRGGYEQYF.

This chain uses TRBV19 with TRBJ2-1, with D unresolved. This CDR3 region has 13 residues. Trimming stripped 3 bases from V and 4 bases from J, with 7 bases between. Looked up from germline, CDR1 is LNHDA and CDR2 is SQIVND (reference sequence). The CDR3 is CASSILLYNEQFF. As DNA, the CDR3 is TGTGCCAGTAGTATCCTCCTTTACAATGAGCAGTTCTTC.

V gene TRBV3-1 (or the pseudogene TRBV3-2) combines with J gene TRBJ1-3, with 7 bases aligning to TRBD1. V lost 1 base and J lost 4; bases outside the gene matches: 4. The CDR3 covers 15 residues. Germline CDR1 and CDR2: LGHDT and YNNKEL (reference sequence). CDR3 in DNA: TGTGCCAGCAGCCAAGTGGGAGGGGGCGGAAACACCATATATTTT. Translating gives CASSQVGGGGNTIYF.

V usage is TRBV27 and J usage is TRBJ2-2; 9 nucleotides agree with TRBD1. J gave up 7 bases and V 4 bases, and 4 bases lay outside the gene matches. Germline V lookup: CDR1 MNHEY, CDR2 SMNVEV (reference sequence). CDR3 length equals 14 residues. DNA of the CDR3: TGTGCCAGCAGTTCGGGACAGGGAGGCGGGGAGCTGTTTTTT. It translates to CASSSGQGGGELFF.

The chain uses TRBV10-3 and TRBJ1-2, with 9 bases lining up with TRBD1. The CDR3 has 14 residues. V trimming: 10 bases; J trimming: 2 bases; junction bases outside the gene matches: 8. Germline CDR1 is ENHRY and CDR2 is SYGVKD. This chain's CDR3 is CATEPGQGNYGYTF. CDR3 DNA: TGTGCCACGGAACCGGGACAGGGAAACTATGGCTACACCTTC.

The rearrangement links TRBV6-5 to TRBJ2-7, with 11 bases matching TRBD1. Trimming at V came to 5 bases and at J to 6 bases, leaving 6 bases not matched to a gene. CDR1 is MNHEY, CDR2 SVGAGI, per germline. CDR3 length: 14 residues. CDR3 nucleotide sequence: TGTGCCAGCAGTCCGGGACAGGGGGTACGCGAGCAGTACTTC. Its translation: CASSPGQGVREQYF.